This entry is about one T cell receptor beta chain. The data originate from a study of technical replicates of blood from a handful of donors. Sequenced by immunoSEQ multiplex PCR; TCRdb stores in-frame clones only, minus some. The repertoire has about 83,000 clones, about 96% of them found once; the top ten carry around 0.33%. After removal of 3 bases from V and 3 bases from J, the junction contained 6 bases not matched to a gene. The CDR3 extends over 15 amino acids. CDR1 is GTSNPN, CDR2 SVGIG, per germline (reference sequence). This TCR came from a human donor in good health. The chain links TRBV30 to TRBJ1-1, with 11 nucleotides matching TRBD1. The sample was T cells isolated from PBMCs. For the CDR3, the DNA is TGTGCCTGGAGCGCCGGGACAGGGGGTTACACTGAAGCTTTCTTT. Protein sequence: CAWSAGTGGYTEAFF.